A selection of T cell receptor beta chains follows, all from one sample in a study of identical twins. MiXCR, run by TCRdb on the 5' RACE reads, gives a single entry per CDR3 protein. The table records about 690,000 distinct CDR3 sequences, 20% to 25% of them present only once. The data were also submitted as part of a second study, on T cells expressing NK-cell markers.

The sequencing input was PBMCs. The receptor set was obtained from a woman younger than 30 in good health. The CDR3 runs from the conserved cysteine through the conserved F or W. A D gene is named only where the DNA matches it firmly. Part of the rows lack a size; the others show once, few, many or a class for expanded clones.

TRBV20-1	TRBJ2-1	NA	NA	TGCAGTGCCGGGGACCGTTCCTACAATGAGCAGTTCTTC	CSAGDRSYNEQFF
TRBV5-1	TRBJ2-7	TRBD2	NA	TGCGCCAGCAGCCCTACTAGCGGGCCCTTTTCCTACGAGCAGTACTTC	CASSPTSGPFSYEQYF
TRBV15	TRBJ2-2	NA	NA	TGTGCCACCAGCAGGGGAAGCGGATCGAACACCGGGGAGCTGTTTTTT	CATSRGSGSNTGELFF
TRBV19	TRBJ1-4	NA	NA	TGTGCCAGTAGTATAACGGGGTCAACTAATGAAAAACTGTTTTTT	CASSITGSTNEKLFF
TRBV5-1	TRBJ1-2	TRBD1	few	TGCGCCAGCAGCTTGGGGGCGGACAGGGCCTTTGGGGGCTACACCTTC	CASSLGADRAFGGYTF
TRBV20-1	TRBJ2-1	TRBD2	few	TGCAGTGCCTTGACTAGCGGGGGTCTATCCTACAATGAGCAGTTCTTC	CSALTSGGLSYNEQFF
TRBV28	TRBJ2-6	TRBD1	NA	TGTGCCAGCAGGTCCGGGACAGGGACTACTGGGGCCAACGTCCTGACTTTC	CASRSGTGTTGANVLTF
TRBV20-1	TRBJ2-6	NA	few	TGCAGTGCTAGAGAAAGGTTCGGGTCTGGGGCCAACGTCCTGACTTTC	CSARERFGSGANVLTF
TRBV10-3	TRBJ2-6	NA	few	TGTGCCATCAGTGAGACAGCTACTAAGATAGGGGCCAACGTCCTGACTTTC	CAISETATKIGANVLTF
TRBV3-1	TRBJ2-7	NA	many	TGTGCCAGCAGCCCAGGGACCCAGAGAGCCTACGAGCAGTACTTC	CASSPGTQRAYEQYF
TRBV7-2	TRBJ2-7	TRBD2	few	TGTGCCAGCAGCTTAACCTCTAGCGGGAGCCCCTACGAGCAGTACTTC	CASSLTSSGSPYEQYF